This T cell receptor beta chain was sequenced for a study of CD8+ T cells in alopecia areata. From PBMCs, CD4+ and CD8+ T cells were sorted. Extracted RNA was reverse transcribed into cDNA, the sequencing template. The protocol was immunoSEQ multiplex PCR, while the TCRdb copy is restricted to in-frame clones and leaves out a portion. The sample holds approximately 180,000 clones, approximately 65% seen once. CDR3 size: 14 residues. V dropped 0 bases and J dropped 7; count of bases not matched to a gene: 1. The germline V gene encodes CDR1 SGHVS and CDR2 FNYEAQ. V and J are TRBV7-6 and TRBJ2-1, with 9 bases identical to TRBD1. This sequence was found in a human donor with alopecia areata. The sequencing here drew on CD8+ T cells sorted from blood, taken at week 0. The DNA of the CDR3 is TGTGCCAGCAGCTTAGCCGGGACAGGGAATGAGCAGTTCTTC. Translated: CASSLAGTGNEQFF. Together with reference TRBV7-6 and TRBJ2-1, the CDR3 gives the full variable domain: GAGVSQSPRYKVTKRGQDVALRCDPISGHVSLYWYRQALGQGPEFLTYFNYEAQQDKSGLPNDRFSAERPEGSISTLTIQRTEQRDSAMYRCASSLAGTGNEQFFGPGTRLTVL.